Below, one T cell receptor (beta chain) is given with its context. The CDR3 length is 14 residues. V shed 8 bases and J shed 7 bases, with 21 bases lying between them. Germline CDR1 and CDR2: MDHEN and SYDVKM. These data originate in a study of T-cell reconstitution after alpha-beta-depleted transplantation in children. Unique molecular identifiers featured in how the TCRbeta library was prepared. In TCRdb, the PCR reads were re-called with MiXCR into one record per CDR3 protein. The repertoire holds roughly 500,000 distinct CDR3 sequences, with 32% as singletons. This material consisted of PBMCs from the stem cell graft donor, taken from the stem cell graft. The V gene is TRBV28, the J gene TRBJ2-7; maybe TRBD1 (6 bases). The TCR originated in a human donor who donated a stem cell graft to a child with aplastic anemia. This CDR3 is CASSFRQVFEEQYV. Here the CDR3 DNA reads TGTGCCAGCTCCTTTAGACAGGTGTTTGAAGAGCAGTACGTC.